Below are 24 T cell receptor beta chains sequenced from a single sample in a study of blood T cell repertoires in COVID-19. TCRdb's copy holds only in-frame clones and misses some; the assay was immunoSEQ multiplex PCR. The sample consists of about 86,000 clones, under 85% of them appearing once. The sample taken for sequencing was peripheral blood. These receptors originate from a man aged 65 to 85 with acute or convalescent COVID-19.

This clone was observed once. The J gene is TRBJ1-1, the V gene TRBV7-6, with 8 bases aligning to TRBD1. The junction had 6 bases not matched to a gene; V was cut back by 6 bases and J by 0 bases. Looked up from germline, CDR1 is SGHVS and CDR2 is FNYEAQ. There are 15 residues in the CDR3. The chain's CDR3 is CASRKGTGMNTEAFF. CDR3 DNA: TGTGCCAGCAGGAAAGGGACAGGCATGAACACTGAAGCTTTCTTT.

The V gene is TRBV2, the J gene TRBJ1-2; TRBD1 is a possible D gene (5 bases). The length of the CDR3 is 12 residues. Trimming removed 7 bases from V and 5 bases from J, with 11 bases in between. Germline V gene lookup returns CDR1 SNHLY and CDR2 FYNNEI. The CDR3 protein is CASKGFEYGYTF. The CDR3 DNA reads TGTGCCAGCAAGGGGTTCGAATATGGCTACACCTTC. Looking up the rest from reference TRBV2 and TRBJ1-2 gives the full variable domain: EPEVTQTPSHQVTQMGQEVILRCVPISNHLYFYWYRQILGQKVEFLVSFYNNEISEKSEIFDDQFSVERPDGSNFTLKIRSTKLEDSAMYFCASKGFEYGYTFGSGTRLTVV.

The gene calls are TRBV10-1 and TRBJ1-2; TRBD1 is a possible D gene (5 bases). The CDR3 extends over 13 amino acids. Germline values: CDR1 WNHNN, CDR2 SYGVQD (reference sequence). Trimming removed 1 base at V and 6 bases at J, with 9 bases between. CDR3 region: CASSEYRSDGYTF. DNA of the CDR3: TGCGCCAGCAGTGAGTACAGGAGCGATGGCTACACCTTC.

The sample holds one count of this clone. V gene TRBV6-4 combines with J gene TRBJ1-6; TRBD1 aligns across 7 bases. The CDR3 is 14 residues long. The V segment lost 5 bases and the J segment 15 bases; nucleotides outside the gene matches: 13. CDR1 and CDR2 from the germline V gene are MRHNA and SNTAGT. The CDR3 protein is CASSTEGQSPLLHF. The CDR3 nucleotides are TGTGCCAGCAGTACGGAGGGACAGTCTCCTCTCCTCCACTTT.

CDR3 amino acids: CASSQGGRRGEAFF. CDR3 in DNA: TGTGCCAGCAGCCAAGGGGGCCGGAGGGGTGAAGCTTTCTTT. The V gene is TRBV4-2, the J gene TRBJ1-1; perhaps TRBD1 as D (5 bases). CDR3 length: 14 residues. Germline V gene data show CDR1 as LGHNA and CDR2 as YNFKEQ. The V end was cut by 1 base, the J end by 7 bases, with 13 bases between.

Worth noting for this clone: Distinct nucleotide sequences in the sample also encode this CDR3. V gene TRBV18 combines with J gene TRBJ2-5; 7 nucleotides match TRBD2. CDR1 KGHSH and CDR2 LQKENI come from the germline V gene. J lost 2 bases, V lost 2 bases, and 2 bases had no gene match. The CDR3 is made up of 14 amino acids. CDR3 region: CASSPAGVQETQYF. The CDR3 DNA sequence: TGTGCCAGCTCACCAGCGGGGGTGCAAGAGACCCAGTACTTC.

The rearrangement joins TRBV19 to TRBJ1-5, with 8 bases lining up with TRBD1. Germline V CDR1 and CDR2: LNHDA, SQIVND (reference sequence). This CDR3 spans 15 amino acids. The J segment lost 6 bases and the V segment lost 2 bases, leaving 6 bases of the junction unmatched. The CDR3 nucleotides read TGTGCCAGTAGTATATGGGGGACAGGCGGTCAGCCCCAGCATTTT. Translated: CASSIWGTGGQPQHF.

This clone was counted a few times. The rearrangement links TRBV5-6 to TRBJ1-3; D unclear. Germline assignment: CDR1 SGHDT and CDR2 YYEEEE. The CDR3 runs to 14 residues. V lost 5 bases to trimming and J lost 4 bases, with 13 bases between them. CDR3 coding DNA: TGTGCCAGCAGACCGCTTACATCCGGAAACACCATATATTTT. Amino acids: CASRPLTSGNTIYF. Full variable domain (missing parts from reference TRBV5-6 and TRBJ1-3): DAGVTQSPTHLIKTRGQQVTLRCSPKSGHDTVSWYQQALGQGPQFIFQYYEEEERQRGNFPDRFSGHQFPNYSSELNVNALLLGDSALYLCASRPLTSGNTIYFGEGSWLTVV.

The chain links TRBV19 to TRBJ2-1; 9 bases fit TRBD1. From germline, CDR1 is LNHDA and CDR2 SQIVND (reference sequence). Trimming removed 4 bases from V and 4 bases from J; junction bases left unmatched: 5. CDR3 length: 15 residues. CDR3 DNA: TGTGCCAGTAGTACCGGGACAGGGCGATACAATGAGCAGTTCTTC. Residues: CASSTGTGRYNEQFF. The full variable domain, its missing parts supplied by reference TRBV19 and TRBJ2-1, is DGGITQSPKYLFRKEGQNVTLSCEQNLNHDAMYWYRQDPGQGLRLIYYSQIVNDFQKGDIAEGYSVSREKKESFPLTVTSAQKNPTAFYLCASSTGTGRYNEQFFGPGTRLTVL.

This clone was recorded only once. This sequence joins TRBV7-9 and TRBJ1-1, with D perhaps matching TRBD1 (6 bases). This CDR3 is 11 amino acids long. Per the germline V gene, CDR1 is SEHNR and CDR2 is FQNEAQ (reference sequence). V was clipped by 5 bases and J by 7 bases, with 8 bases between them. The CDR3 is CASSRTDEAFF. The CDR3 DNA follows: TGTGCCAGCAGCCGGACAGATGAAGCTTTCTTT.

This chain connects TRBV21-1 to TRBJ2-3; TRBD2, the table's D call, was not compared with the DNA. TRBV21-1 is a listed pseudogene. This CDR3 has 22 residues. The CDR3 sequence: CASSKARSRLAGGNHSTDTQYF. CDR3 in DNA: TGTGCCAGCAGCAAAGCGAGATCAAGACTAGCGGGGGGGAACCATAGCACAGATACGCAGTATTTT.

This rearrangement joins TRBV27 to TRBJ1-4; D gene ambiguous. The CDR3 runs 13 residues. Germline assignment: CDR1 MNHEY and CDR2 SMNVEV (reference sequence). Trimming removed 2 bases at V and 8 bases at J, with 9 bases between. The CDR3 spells CASSLRGAEKLFF. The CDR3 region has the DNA TGTGCCAGCAGTTTACGGGGAGCCGAAAAACTGTTTTTT.

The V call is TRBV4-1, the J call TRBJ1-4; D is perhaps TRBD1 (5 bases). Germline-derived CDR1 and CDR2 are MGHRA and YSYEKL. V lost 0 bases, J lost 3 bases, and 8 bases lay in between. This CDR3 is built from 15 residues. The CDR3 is CASSQDPGANEKLFF. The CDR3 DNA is TGCGCCAGCAGCCAAGACCCGGGGGCTAATGAAAAACTGTTTTTT.

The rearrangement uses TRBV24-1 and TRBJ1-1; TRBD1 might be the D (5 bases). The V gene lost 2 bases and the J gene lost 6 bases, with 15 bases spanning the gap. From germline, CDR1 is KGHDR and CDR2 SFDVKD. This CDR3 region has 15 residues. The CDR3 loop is CATSDSKGRLAEAFF. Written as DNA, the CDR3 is TGTGCCACCAGTGATTCGAAGGGGCGGTTGGCTGAAGCTTTCTTT.

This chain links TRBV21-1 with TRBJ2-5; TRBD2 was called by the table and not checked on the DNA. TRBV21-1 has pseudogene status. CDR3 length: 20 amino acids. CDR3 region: CASSKGTRPGAGAPQETQYF. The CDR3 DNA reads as TGTGCCAGCAGCAAAGGTACCAGGCCCGGAGCGGGGGCCCCACAAGAGACCCAGTACTTC.

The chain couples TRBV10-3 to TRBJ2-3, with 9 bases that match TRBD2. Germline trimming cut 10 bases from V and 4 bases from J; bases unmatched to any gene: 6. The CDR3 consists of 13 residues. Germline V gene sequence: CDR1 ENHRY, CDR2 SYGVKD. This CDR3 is CATAGLAADTQYF. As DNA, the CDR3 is TGTGCCACCGCGGGACTAGCAGCAGATACGCAGTATTTT.

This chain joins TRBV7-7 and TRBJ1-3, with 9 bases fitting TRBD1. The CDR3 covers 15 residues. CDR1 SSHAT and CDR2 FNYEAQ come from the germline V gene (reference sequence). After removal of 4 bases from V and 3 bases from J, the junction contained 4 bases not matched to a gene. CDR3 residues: CASSWGQGYGNTIYF. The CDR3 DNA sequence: TGTGCCAGCAGCTGGGGACAGGGTTATGGAAACACCATATATTTT.

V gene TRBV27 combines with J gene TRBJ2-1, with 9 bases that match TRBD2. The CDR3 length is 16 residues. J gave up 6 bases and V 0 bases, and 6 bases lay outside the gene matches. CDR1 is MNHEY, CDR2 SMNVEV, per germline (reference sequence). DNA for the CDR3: TGTGCCAGCAGTTTATCCTCGGCGGGGGGGCTCAATGAGCAGTTCTTC. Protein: CASSLSSAGGLNEQFF.

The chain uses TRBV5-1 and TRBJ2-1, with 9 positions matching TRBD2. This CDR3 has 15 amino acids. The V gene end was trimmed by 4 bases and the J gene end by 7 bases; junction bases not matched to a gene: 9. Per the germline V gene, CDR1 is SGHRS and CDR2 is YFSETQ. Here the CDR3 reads CASSLMAGGVNEQFF. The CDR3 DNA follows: TGCGCCAGCAGCCTGATGGCGGGGGGGGTGAATGAGCAGTTCTTC.

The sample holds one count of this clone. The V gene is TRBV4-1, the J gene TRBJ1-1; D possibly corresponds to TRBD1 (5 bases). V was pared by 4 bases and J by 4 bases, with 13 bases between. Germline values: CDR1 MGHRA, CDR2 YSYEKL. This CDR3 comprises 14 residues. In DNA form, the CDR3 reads TGCGCCAGCAGCCCAGACGGGAGGGGCACTGAAGCTTTCTTT. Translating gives CASSPDGRGTEAFF.

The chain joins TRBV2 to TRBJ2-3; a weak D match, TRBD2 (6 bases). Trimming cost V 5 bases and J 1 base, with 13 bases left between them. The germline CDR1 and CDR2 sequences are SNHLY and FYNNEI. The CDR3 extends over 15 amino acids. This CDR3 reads CASSPPGVGTDTQYF. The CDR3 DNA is TGTGCCAGCAGTCCCCCGGGGGTGGGCACAGATACGCAGTATTTT.

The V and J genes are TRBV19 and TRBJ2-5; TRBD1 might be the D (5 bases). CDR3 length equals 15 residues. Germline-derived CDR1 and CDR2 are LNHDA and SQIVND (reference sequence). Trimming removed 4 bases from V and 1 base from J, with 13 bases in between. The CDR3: CASSTGLGVQETQYF. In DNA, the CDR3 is TGTGCCAGTAGTACAGGGTTAGGGGTCCAAGAGACCCAGTACTTC.

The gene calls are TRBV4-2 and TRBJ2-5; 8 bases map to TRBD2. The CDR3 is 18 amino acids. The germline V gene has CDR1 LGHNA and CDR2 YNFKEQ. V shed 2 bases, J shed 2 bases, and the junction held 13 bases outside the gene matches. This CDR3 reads CASSQQTGRGALQETQYF. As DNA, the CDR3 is TGTGCCAGCAGCCAACAAACCGGGCGGGGGGCTCTACAAGAGACCCAGTACTTC.

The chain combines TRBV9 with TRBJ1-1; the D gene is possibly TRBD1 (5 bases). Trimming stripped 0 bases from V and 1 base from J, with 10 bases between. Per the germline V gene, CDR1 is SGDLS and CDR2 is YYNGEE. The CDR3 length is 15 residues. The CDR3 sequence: CASSVVGQGNTEAFF. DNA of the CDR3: TGTGCCAGCAGCGTAGTTGGGCAGGGGAACACTGAAGCTTTCTTT. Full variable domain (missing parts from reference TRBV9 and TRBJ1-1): DSGVTQTPKHLITATGQRVTLRCSPRSGDLSVYWYQQSLDQGLQFLIQYYNGEERAKGNILERFSAQQFPDLHSELNLSSLELGDSALYFCASSVVGQGNTEAFFGQGTRLTVV.